The TCR beta chain under discussion was sequenced for a study of T cell responses to AZD1222 COVID-19 vaccine. This table comes from immunoSEQ multiplex PCR, and its TCRdb copy is limited to in-frame clones, with some not included. Among roughly 70,000 clones listed, 79% were seen once. V was trimmed by 7 bases and J by 2 bases, leaving 12 bases between them. CDR1 and CDR2 from the germline V gene are SQVTM and ANQGSEA. The CDR3 has 12 residues. Here the sequenced sample was peripheral blood, taken on day 0 of MenACWY control vaccination. The TCR originated in an adult in good health. V and J are TRBV29-1 and TRBJ2-7; perhaps D is TRBD1 or TRBD2 (5 bases each). For the CDR3, the DNA is TGCAGCGCTGGGACGTCAGCCTACGAGCAGTACTTC. Translating gives CSAGTSAYEQYF.